The clone carrying this T cell receptor beta chain was seen a handful of times. Its antigen is not identified. By quantitative 5'-RACE with molecular barcodes, the TCR beta libraries were made. From the 5' RACE reads, TCRdb called clonotypes with MiXCR, one entry per CDR3 protein. Of 300,000 to 350,000 distinct CDR3 sequences in the sample, less than 25% are singletons; the top ten hold about 3.5%. The junction had 5 bases not matched to a gene; V was cut back by 4 bases and J by 5 bases. The CDR3 runs to 15 residues. Germline V CDR1 and CDR2: LGHNA, YSLEER. The data are from a study of CD8 T cells in ankylosing spondylitis. General study points: Matched ankylosing spondylitis synovial fluid reportedly contained a significantly enriched population of disease-linked clones.

The V gene is TRBV4-3, the J gene TRBJ2-1, with 10 bases fitting TRBD1. This clonotype was obtained from a female donor with ankylosing spondylitis or in good health (not recorded which). Sequencing was done on a sample of blood, either unsorted or a sorted T cell fraction (not recorded which). The CDR3 sequence: CASSPTGGEHNEQFF. CDR3 in DNA: TGCGCCAGCAGCCCGACAGGGGGCGAGCACAATGAGCAGTTCTTC.